This T cell receptor (beta chain) was observed in a study of T cells after yellow fever vaccination. This clonotype was counted at least ten times. Its specificity is not known. Overall study findings and caveats: Relatively few clonotypes were ones that appeared in both CD4 and CD8 compartments.

The CDR3 extends over 12 amino acids. Germline CDR1 and CDR2: DFQATT and SNEGSKA (reference sequence). They built TCR cDNA with 5'RACE template switching, a step that put in a universal primer site and UMIs. A single record per CDR3 protein comes from TCRdb applying MiXCR to the 5' RACE reads. The sample holds about 310,000 distinct CDR3 sequences, 3.6% seen once. V gene TRBV20-1 combines with J gene TRBJ1-2; D is uncertain. This sequence originates from a man between 18 and 35 years old who received the YFV17D yellow fever vaccine. The source was PBMCs, collected on the day of the yellow fever booster vaccination. The CDR3 DNA reads TGCGGTGGAGTGGGGACTAACTATGGCTACACCTTC. It yields the protein CGGVGTNYGYTF.